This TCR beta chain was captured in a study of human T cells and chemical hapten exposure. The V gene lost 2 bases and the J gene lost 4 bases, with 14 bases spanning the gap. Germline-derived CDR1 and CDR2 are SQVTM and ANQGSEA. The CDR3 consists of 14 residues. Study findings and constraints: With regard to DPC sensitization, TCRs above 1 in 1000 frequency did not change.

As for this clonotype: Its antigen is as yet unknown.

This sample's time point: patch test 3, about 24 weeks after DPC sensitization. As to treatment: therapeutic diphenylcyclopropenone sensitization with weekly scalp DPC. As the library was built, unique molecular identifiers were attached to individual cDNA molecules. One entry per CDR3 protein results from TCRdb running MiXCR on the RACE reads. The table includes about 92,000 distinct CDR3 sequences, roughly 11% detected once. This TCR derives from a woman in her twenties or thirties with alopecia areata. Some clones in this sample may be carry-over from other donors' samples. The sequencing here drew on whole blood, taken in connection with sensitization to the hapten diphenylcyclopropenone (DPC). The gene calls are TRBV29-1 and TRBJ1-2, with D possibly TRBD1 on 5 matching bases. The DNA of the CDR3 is TGCAGCGTTGAATCCAGACAGTTCATCTATGGCTACACCTTC. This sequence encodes CSVESRQFIYGYTF.